This is a list of T cell receptor beta chains from one sample in a study of T cells in Graves' hyperthyroidism and ophthalmopathy. TCRdb fed the multiplex PCR reads into MiXCR, producing one record per CDR3 protein. The sample carries about 400,000 distinct CDR3 sequences, roughly 13% recorded once. The specimen was blood. These receptor sequences come from a woman between 18 and 30 years old with Graves' hyperthyroidism. Each CDR3 is given without its conserved first and last residue. A D gene is named only where the DNA matches it firmly. Some rows have no size entry. The others give once, few or many, or a class for an expanded clone.

CDR3aa,abundance,j_gene,v_gene,d_gene
ASSPTSGANVLT,many,TRBJ2-6,TRBV18,-
ASSESPSGRAHQETQY,-,TRBJ2-5,TRBV25-1,TRBD2
ASSQTGVGNQPQH,few,TRBJ1-5,TRBV7-9,TRBD1
ASSLYPNTEAF,many,TRBJ1-1,TRBV27,-
SARRGAGSNQPQH,few,TRBJ1-5,TRBV20-1,-
ASSPTGFGNTIY,-,TRBJ1-3,TRBV7-3,TRBD1
ASTFLGAPNTEAF,many,TRBJ1-1,TRBV28,-
ASSSRGGAGNTIY,-,TRBJ1-3,TRBV12-3/TRBV12-4,-
ASSPVGDHEQY,many,TRBJ2-7,TRBV18,-
SATNVFSGSSTDTQY,-,TRBJ2-3,TRBV20-1,TRBD2
ASSSRDRVLKLF,many,TRBJ1-4,TRBV11-2,TRBD1
SAAAGQGALGTQY,many,TRBJ2-5,TRBV20-1,TRBD1
ASSYPDRGWYEQY,many,TRBJ2-7,TRBV5-6,TRBD1
ASSRRGEQF,-,TRBJ2-1,TRBV12-3/TRBV12-4,-
ASSLDEPRRGPGTEAF,many,TRBJ1-1,TRBV11-2,TRBD1
ASSVGQGAKNTGELF,-,TRBJ2-2,TRBV11-1,TRBD1
SGASGNTIY,-,TRBJ1-3,TRBV20-1,-
ASSVAFGSPVQETQY,few,TRBJ2-5,TRBV9,-
ASSLWNRGGSGYT,many,TRBJ1-2,TRBV28,TRBD1
AISGTASGNTIY,-,TRBJ1-3,TRBV10-3,-
ATRNQPQH,many,TRBJ1-5,TRBV24-1,-
ASSLGQENSGDEQF,many,TRBJ2-1,TRBV28,TRBD1
ASSLGQGGTDTQY,-,TRBJ2-3,TRBV12-3/TRBV12-4,TRBD1
ASSVGIGTDTQY,-,TRBJ2-3,TRBV9,-
ASSQVTGNAYNEQF,-,TRBJ2-1,TRBV4-1,-
SAREGGPSYGYT,few,TRBJ1-2,TRBV20-1,-
ASSLGIAGGPVEETQY,few,TRBJ2-5,TRBV9,TRBD2
ASSLAGGSYEQY,many,TRBJ2-7,TRBV5-1,TRBD2
ASSGSGLTYEQY,once,TRBJ2-7,TRBV7-9,-
ASSLEVASYGYT,many,TRBJ1-2,TRBV5-6,-
ASSYPKTGNYNEQF,many,TRBJ2-1,TRBV6-2/TRBV6-3,-
ASSPYGHGELF,many,TRBJ2-2,TRBV12-3/TRBV12-4,-
SARPGGKFAEAF,-,TRBJ1-1,TRBV20-1,TRBD1
ASSPGQYSNQPQH,-,TRBJ1-5,TRBV5-8,TRBD1
AWRGRTSQNNEQF,many,TRBJ2-1,TRBV30,-
ASSITQGGNSPLH,many,TRBJ1-6,TRBV27,TRBD1
ASSLSGQGYHEQF,many,TRBJ2-1,TRBV28,TRBD1
ASSVRVLAGANEQF,many,TRBJ2-1,TRBV9,TRBD2
ASGLTESGIAGELF,few,TRBJ2-2,TRBV12-5,-
ASSPTGDGYGYT,-,TRBJ1-2,TRBV11-2,TRBD1
ASSPETSKETQY,-,TRBJ2-5,TRBV5-4,-
ASSLSLAGIGELF,many,TRBJ2-2,TRBV28,TRBD2
ASSLTGGQETQY,many,TRBJ2-5,TRBV7-2,TRBD1
ASSRPSGRAGETQY,many,TRBJ2-5,TRBV28,TRBD2
ASSPYRDRGTKNIQY,-,TRBJ2-4,TRBV5-5,TRBD1
ASSLGQIRNQPQH,many,TRBJ1-5,TRBV5-6,-
SALTGGGRTSTDTQY,-,TRBJ2-3,TRBV20-1,TRBD1
ASSFFGGSYEQY,many,TRBJ2-7,TRBV27,-
ASMLSGRAPYEQY,few,TRBJ2-7,TRBV12-3/TRBV12-4,TRBD2
ASSQPGQLSPLH,many,TRBJ1-6,TRBV12-3/TRBV12-4,TRBD1
ASSLASGGTSGGYNEQF,-,TRBJ2-1,TRBV12-3/TRBV12-4,TRBD2
ASGGGGTGELF,many,TRBJ2-2,TRBV2,-
ASSDRTGGSYNEQF,many,TRBJ2-1,TRBV2,TRBD1
ASSTRGLSGNTIY,-,TRBJ1-3,TRBV27,-